The T cell receptor (beta chain) described here comes from a study of Graves' ophthalmopathy and Graves' hyperthyroidism. Broader study findings: Most thyroid clonotypes with frequency above 0.001 were detected in blood too.

V lost 10 bases and J lost 1; bases outside the gene matches: 5. The CDR3 runs 13 residues. Excluded were patients with other autoimmune diseases, uncontrolled infections, pregnancy or lactation. Using RNA transcripts, the TCR beta CDR3 regions were amplified. Investigators did first-round RT-PCR with HTBI primers, then second-round multiplex PCR. Each CDR3 protein is one row after TCRdb ran MiXCR on the multiplex PCR reads. The sample lists 680,000 or so distinct CDR3 sequences, 20% to 25% seen once, with more than 5.5% in the top ten. This clonotype was counted ten times or more. Its antigen is not known.

The clonotype comes from a woman aged 18 to 35 with stable Graves' hyperthyroidism. Some clones in this sample may be carry-over from other donors' samples. The specimen was peripheral blood. The chain has TRBV12-3 or TRBV12-4 and TRBJ1-1; 8 bases agree with TRBD1. This chain's CDR3 is CATTGTGNTEAFF. The CDR3 DNA is TGTGCCACGACCGGGACAGGGAACACTGAAGCTTTCTTT.